This T cell receptor (beta chain) originates from a study of blood T cell repertoires in COVID-19. Study at large: Sources were T cells, B-cell-depleted T cells, or PBMCs; the material itself was cDNA or gDNA.

Individuals drawn from 20 to 25 US areas were roughly 18 to 89 years old. The study assigned cohorts using participant-reported clinical history. The data were produced by immunoSEQ multiplex PCR, yet TCRdb's version contains in-frame clones alone and is incomplete. The sample lists a few hundred thousand clones; approximately 89% were seen once. Material: PBMCs or T cells enriched from blood (not recorded which). This TCR came from a young woman who had recovered from COVID-19.

The CDR3 is CASSVVSGGLTGELFF. CDR3 coding DNA: TGTGCCAGCAGCGTAGTTAGCGGGGGACTCACCGGGGAGCTGTTTTTT. This chain joins TRBV9 and TRBJ2-2, with 9 bases that match TRBD2. This CDR3 is 16 amino acids long. Trimming removed 0 bases from V and 4 bases from J; junction bases left unmatched: 4. Germline V gene sequence: CDR1 SGDLS, CDR2 YYNGEE.